This TCR beta chain was observed in a study of cytomegalovirus exposure and HLA in healthy donors. The study's findings and limits: Most TCR sequences were seen very rarely across donors, but some public TCRs occurred in many.

Both 60 Vbeta primers and 13 Jbeta primers went into the PCR. Only in-frame clones appear in the TCRdb table, and some are missing; sequencing was by immunoSEQ multiplex PCR. The sample records fewer than 130,000 clones, around three quarters being singletons. Concerning this clone itself: Antigen unknown.

The CDR3 is 16 residues long. V lost 1 base, J lost 4 bases, and 13 bases lay in between. Germline V gene lookup returns CDR1 LNHNV and CDR2 YYDKDF (reference sequence). The chain recombines TRBV15 with TRBJ2-2; D might be TRBD2 (7 bases). This sequence was found in a man aged 45 to 65 in good health and CMV-seropositive. Sequencing was performed on PBMCs. The chain's CDR3 is CATSRGGGRVTGELFF. The CDR3 bases are TGTGCCACCAGCAGAGGGGGGGGGCGAGTCACCGGGGAGCTGTTTTTT.